A single sample is the source of the 32 T cell receptor beta chains below, sequenced in a study of cytomegalovirus exposure and HLA in healthy donors. Assay used: immunoSEQ multiplex PCR; TCRdb lists only in-frame clones, some missing. The top ten clones hold about an eighth of a sample with some 200,000 clones, approximately 80% of them seen once. Input material: PBMCs. The receptors shown here come from a woman aged 25 to 39 in good health and CMV-seropositive.

This clone was detected only a few times. The chain couples TRBV6-1 to TRBJ1-2, with D perhaps matching TRBD1 (6 bases). From germline, CDR1 is MNHNS and CDR2 SASEGT. Trimming cost V 4 bases and J 4 bases, with 10 bases left between them. This CDR3 contains 13 residues. The CDR3 protein is CASSVDSLYGYTF. The CDR3 DNA follows: TGTGCCAGCAGTGTGGACAGCCTCTATGGCTACACCTTC.

This sequence joins TRBV7-2 and TRBJ1-1; 8 bases align to TRBD1. Trimming removed 5 bases from V and 5 bases from J; junction bases left unmatched: 7. Germline CDR1 and CDR2: SGHTA and FQGNSA. The CDR3 spans 14 residues. CDR3 DNA: TGTGCCAGCAGCCTCGGACAGGGCTGGACTGAAGCTTTCTTT. Translated: CASSLGQGWTEAFF.

The chain employs TRBV7-6 and TRBJ1-4, with TRBD1 identical over 7 bases. The germline CDR1 and CDR2 sequences are SGHVS and FNYEAQ. V dropped 5 bases and J dropped 5; count of bases not matched to a gene: 5. There are 14 residues in the CDR3. The CDR3 bases are TGTGCCAGCAGCAAGGGACAGCAAAATGAAAAACTGTTTTTT. It encodes CASSKGQQNEKLFF.

This clone was seen many times. V gene TRBV6-6 combines with J gene TRBJ2-3; a possible D gene is TRBD2 (5 bases). Deletions cut 2 bases from V and 5 bases from J, with 11 bases between. The CDR3 has 14 amino acids. The germline CDR1 and CDR2 sequences are MNHNY and SVGAGI (reference sequence). The CDR3 nucleotides read TGTGCCAGCAGTTACAGGGAGCGCGGAGATACGCAGTATTTT. Amino acid sequence: CASSYRERGDTQYF.

The CDR3 spells CASGQQGVYGYTF. Here the CDR3 DNA reads TGTGCCAGCGGCCAACAGGGGGTCTATGGCTACACCTTC. The chain couples TRBV2 to TRBJ1-2; 8 bases are a match to TRBD1. CDR3 length: 13 residues. CDR1 SNHLY and CDR2 FYNNEI come from the germline V gene. Trimming removed 8 bases from V and 4 bases from J; junction bases left unmatched: 6.

J is TRBJ2-2 and V is TRBV5-1; the D is unclear. Germline lookup yields CDR1 SGHRS and CDR2 YFSETQ. CDR3 length: 13 residues. The V and J ends lost 2 bases and 2 bases respectively, with 4 bases between them. The CDR3, as DNA: TGCGCCAGCAGCTTCCCTAACACCGGGGAGCTGTTTTTT. Its protein is CASSFPNTGELFF.

This clone was found once. The chain couples TRBV7-6 to TRBJ2-1; 14 bases fit TRBD2. The germline CDR1 and CDR2 sequences are SGHVS and FNYEAQ. The CDR3 length is 18 residues. With 3 bases clipped from V and 5 bases from J, the junction kept 9 bases outside the gene matches. For the CDR3, the DNA is TGTGCCAGCAGCTTCCCTAGACTAGCGGGAGGGGATAACAATGAGCAGTTCTTC. This gives the protein CASSFPRLAGGDNNEQFF.

The rearrangement joins TRBV7-8 to TRBJ2-2; D is possibly TRBD1 (5 bases). Germline assignment: CDR1 SGHVS and CDR2 FQNEAQ. The CDR3 runs to 15 residues. The V and J ends lost 2 bases and 0 bases respectively, with 7 bases between them. CDR3 DNA: TGTGCCAGCAGCTTACAAGGGGCGAACACCGGGGAGCTGTTTTTT. Translation gives CASSLQGANTGELFF.

CDR3 protein: CASSLSGSTEAFF. DNA of the CDR3: TGTGCCAGCAGTTTATCCGGGAGCACTGAAGCTTTCTTT. V gene TRBV27 combines with J gene TRBJ1-1, with D unclear. The CDR3 covers 13 residues. V was cut by 0 bases and J by 4 bases, with 6 bases left in between. Germline values: CDR1 MNHEY, CDR2 SMNVEV (reference sequence).

The genes are TRBV6-1 and TRBJ2-7, with TRBD2 matching over 7 bases. V shed 5 bases, J shed 2 bases, and the junction held 6 bases outside the gene matches. Germline V gene lookup returns CDR1 MNHNS and CDR2 SASEGT. This CDR3 has 14 residues. Here the CDR3 DNA reads TGTGCCAGCAGTCCCCGGGAGGAAGCCTACGAGCAGTACTTC. As protein: CASSPREEAYEQYF.

The rearrangement joins TRBV5-1 to TRBJ1-1; unclear D gene. Germline loops: CDR1 SGHRS, CDR2 YFSETQ. V was shortened by 6 bases and J by 0 bases, with 12 bases between the two germline ends. This CDR3 is 14 amino acids long. The DNA of the CDR3 is TGCGCCAGCACCCCAGACACCGTGAACACTGAAGCTTTCTTT. This sequence encodes CASTPDTVNTEAFF.

This clone turned up a few times. The chain couples TRBV2 to TRBJ1-2; D call uncertain. CDR1 SNHLY and CDR2 FYNNEI come from the germline V gene. The CDR3 totals 11 residues. V was shortened by 6 bases and J by 4 bases, with 6 bases between the two germline ends. The CDR3 region is CASRSGYGYTF. The CDR3 DNA sequence: TGTGCCAGCAGATCAGGCTATGGCTACACCTTC.

J is TRBJ1-2 and V is TRBV30, with D unclear. The germline CDR1 and CDR2 sequences are GTSNPN and SVGIG (reference sequence). There are 13 residues in the CDR3. V lost 1 base, J lost 3 bases, and 9 bases lay in between. CDR3 coding DNA: TGTGCCTGGAGTGCTAACCGCGACTATGGCTACACCTTC. Translation: CAWSANRDYGYTF.

The CDR3 spells CAISEYPGTGGAFEETQYF. The CDR3 DNA is TGTGCCATCAGTGAGTACCCCGGGACAGGGGGCGCTTTTGAGGAGACCCAGTACTTC. The chain combines TRBV10-3 with TRBJ2-5; 12 nucleotides align to TRBD1. CDR1 and CDR2 from the germline V gene are ENHRY and SYGVKD. CDR3 length: 19 residues. The junction had 14 bases not matched to a gene; V was cut back by 1 base and J by 5 bases.

This clone has more than one count but fewer than ten. This chain connects TRBV5-1 to TRBJ2-1; no clear D gene. CDR1 and CDR2 (germline): SGHRS, YFSETQ. The CDR3 runs to 11 residues. V lost 4 bases to trimming and J lost 5 bases, with 4 bases between them. The CDR3 spells CASSANNEQFF. The CDR3 DNA reads as TGCGCCAGCAGCGCTAACAATGAGCAGTTCTTC.

This CDR3 is CASSLGTGTGDNEQFF. The CDR3 DNA is TGCGCCAGCAGCTTGGGAACCGGGACAGGCGATAATGAGCAGTTCTTC. The rearrangement joins TRBV5-1 to TRBJ2-1, with 8 nucleotides matching TRBD1. Germline values: CDR1 SGHRS, CDR2 YFSETQ. The CDR3 loop spans 16 amino acids. V lost 0 bases and J lost 7; bases outside the gene matches: 9.

V is TRBV5-6 and J is TRBJ1-5; 8 bases fit TRBD1. Germline CDR1 reads SGHDT; CDR2 reads YYEEEE. The CDR3 totals 18 residues. V lost 3 bases to trimming and J lost 3 bases; unmatched junction nucleotides: 14. Here the CDR3 reads CASSSSLQGEGDNQPQHF. The CDR3 DNA follows: TGTGCCAGCAGCTCCTCCCTACAGGGGGAAGGGGACAATCAGCCCCAGCATTTT.

This rearrangement joins TRBV9 to TRBJ2-7; D gene ambiguous. This CDR3 contains 15 residues. The V end lost 4 bases, the J end lost 3 bases, and 17 bases lay between the germline ends. The V gene's germline CDR1 is SGDLS and CDR2 YYNGEE. For the CDR3, the DNA is TGTGCCAGCAGCCCCCAACCCATCTCGAGCTACGAGCAGTACTTC. Protein sequence: CASSPQPISSYEQYF.

This clone turned up a few times. The J gene is TRBJ2-5, the V gene TRBV29-1; D possibly corresponds to TRBD1 (6 bases). Germline V gene data show CDR1 as SQVTM and CDR2 as ANQGSEA. The CDR3 runs 12 residues. The germline V and J ends were trimmed by 5 bases and 5 bases, with 12 bases remaining between them. The CDR3 here is CSVYRVEETQYF. Written as DNA, the CDR3 is TGCAGCGTTTACAGGGTGGAGGAGACCCAGTACTTC.

This chain uses TRBV5-4 with TRBJ2-7, with D tentatively TRBD2 (7 bases). In germline, CDR1 is SGHNT, CDR2 YYREEE (reference sequence). Trimming removed 4 bases from V and 5 bases from J, with 19 bases in between. The CDR3 runs 15 residues. Here the CDR3 DNA reads TGTGCCAGCAGCCCGGGGGGCGGGATACAGAACGAGCAGTACTTC. Protein sequence: CASSPGGGIQNEQYF.

The genes are TRBV19 and TRBJ1-3, with TRBD1 identical over 8 bases. J was trimmed by 1 base and V by 6 bases; bases with no gene match: 5. Germline V gives CDR1 LNHDA, CDR2 SQIVND (reference sequence). CDR3 size: 15 residues. CDR3 in DNA: TGTGCCAGTAGCAGCGGACAGGGATCTGGAAACACCATATATTTT. Protein sequence: CASSSGQGSGNTIYF. Together with reference TRBV19 and TRBJ1-3, the CDR3 gives the full variable domain: DGGITQSPKYLFRKEGQNVTLSCEQNLNHDAMYWYRQDPGQGLRLIYYSQIVNDFQKGDIAEGYSVSREKKESFPLTVTSAQKNPTAFYLCASSSGQGSGNTIYFGEGSWLTVV.

A single count supports this clone. This chain uses TRBV5-1 with TRBJ2-3, with D possibly matching TRBD2 (6 bases). Germline loops: CDR1 SGHRS, CDR2 YFSETQ. This CDR3 has 16 residues. The V end lost 6 bases, the J end lost 2 bases, and 19 bases lay between the germline ends. This chain's CDR3 is CASTLTPGLVTDTQYF. The CDR3 nucleotides read TGCGCCAGCACCTTAACCCCGGGACTCGTCACAGATACGCAGTATTTT.

A single count supports this clone. The chain has TRBV9 and TRBJ2-1, with TRBD2 identical over 10 bases. V lost 4 bases and J lost 4; bases outside the gene matches: 5. CDR1 is SGDLS and CDR2 is YYNGEE in the germline V gene. CDR3 length: 15 residues. Written as DNA, the CDR3 is TGTGCCAGCAGCCTAGCGGGAGCGGAGTACAATGAGCAGTTCTTC. Amino acids: CASSLAGAEYNEQFF.

This chain links TRBV5-1 with TRBJ2-3; no firm D call. The CDR3 is 15 amino acids. V gave up 0 bases and J gave up 4 bases, with 12 bases separating them. The germline gives CDR1 SGHRS, CDR2 YFSETQ. Written as DNA, the CDR3 is TGCGCCAGCAGCTTGGACGACACATGGGCAGATACGCAGTATTTT. Its translation is CASSLDDTWADTQYF.

On this clone: Other DNA variants within this sample encode the same CDR3. The chain uses TRBV6-6 and TRBJ2-7; no firm D call. The V and J ends lost 5 bases and 3 bases respectively, with 5 bases between them. The germline V gene encodes CDR1 MNHNY and CDR2 SVGAGI (reference sequence). The CDR3 covers 11 residues. CDR3 amino acids: CASSNNYEQYF. In DNA form, the CDR3 reads TGTGCCAGCAGTAATAACTACGAGCAGTACTTC.

This clone was counted a single time. V and J are TRBV5-1 and TRBJ2-1; D might be TRBD1 (5 bases). The CDR3 loop spans 16 amino acids. V lost 4 bases, J lost 0 bases, and 14 bases lay in between. From germline, CDR1 is SGHRS and CDR2 YFSETQ. CDR3 coding DNA: TGCGCCAGCAGCATAAGTGGGGCGAGCTCCTACAATGAGCAGTTCTTC. As protein: CASSISGASSYNEQFF.

This chain joins TRBV30 and TRBJ2-7, with 12 bases lining up with TRBD2. V gave up 3 bases and J gave up 4 bases; unmatched junction bases: 16. The CDR3 is 18 residues long. The germline CDR1 and CDR2 sequences are GTSNPN and SVGIG (reference sequence). The CDR3 reads CAWRGTLFTSGRLYEQYF. CDR3 DNA: TGTGCCTGGAGAGGTACCCTCTTCACTAGCGGGAGGTTGTACGAGCAGTACTTC.

The chain is built from TRBV21-1 and TRBJ2-7; no check of the table's D call, TRBD2, against the DNA was made. TRBV21-1 is shown as a pseudogene. CDR3 length equals 17 residues. CDR3 sequence: CASRERKLLAGAHEQYF. CDR3 nucleotide sequence: TGTGCCAGCAGGGAGAGGAAATTGCTAGCGGGAGCCCACGAGCAGTACTTC.

The V and J genes are TRBV27 and TRBJ2-1; D may be TRBD2 (5 bases). The CDR3 has 14 residues. CDR1 and CDR2 (germline): MNHEY, SMNVEV (reference sequence). V gave up 8 bases and J gave up 5 bases, with 16 bases separating them. CDR3 residues: CASASGSRNNEQFF. The CDR3 nucleotides are TGTGCCAGCGCTAGTGGGAGCCGGAACAATGAGCAGTTCTTC.

This chain joins TRBV28 and TRBJ2-7, with D perhaps matching TRBD1 (5 bases). The germline V gene encodes CDR1 MDHEN and CDR2 SYDVKM. The V gene lost 8 bases and the J gene lost 2 bases, with 13 bases spanning the gap. This CDR3 spans 13 amino acids. CDR3 sequence (DNA): TGTGCCAGCGGTACAGGTTTACCCTACGAGCAGTACTTC. Protein sequence: CASGTGLPYEQYF.

Ten or more counts support this clone. The chain joins TRBV18 to TRBJ1-2; the D gene is possibly TRBD1 (5 bases). This CDR3 comprises 15 residues. V shed 2 bases and J shed 2 bases, with 12 bases lying between them. CDR1 is KGHSH and CDR2 is LQKENI in the germline V gene. CDR3 sequence (DNA): TGTGCCAGCTCACCAATGCCCGGGGGAAACTATGGCTACACCTTC. Translating gives CASSPMPGGNYGYTF.

This clone was seen many times. This sequence joins TRBV27 and TRBJ2-7, with D possibly being TRBD2 (5 bases). The CDR3 spans 14 residues. In germline, CDR1 is MNHEY, CDR2 SMNVEV (reference sequence). Trimming took 0 bases from V and 6 from J, leaving 12 bases between them. The CDR3 spells CASSLSSGFGEQYF. The CDR3 coding sequence is TGTGCCAGCAGTTTATCGAGCGGTTTCGGCGAGCAGTACTTC.